The 10 T cell receptor beta chains reported below all come from one sample, sequenced in a study of blood T cell repertoires in COVID-19. Profiling relied on immunoSEQ multiplex PCR, and the TCRdb table lists in-frame clones only, not all of them. The sample comprises about 70,000 clones, approximately 84% of which are singletons, and approximately 12% rests with the top ten. Sequenced material: peripheral blood. The receptors derive from a human donor in a cohort sampled during active COVID-19.

For the CDR3, the DNA is TGTGCCAGCAGTTTCTCGACAGGCGTTGAAGCTTTCTTT. It codes for CASSFSTGVEAFF. This chain uses TRBV12-3 or TRBV12-4 with TRBJ1-1; perhaps TRBD1 as D (6 bases). V lost 3 bases to trimming and J lost 7 bases, with 12 bases between them. The CDR3 extends over 13 amino acids.

The gene calls are TRBV28 and TRBJ2-7; 11 nucleotides agree with TRBD1. CDR1 and CDR2 from the germline V gene are MDHEN and SYDVKM. This CDR3 contains 14 residues. With 9 bases clipped from V and 2 bases from J, the junction kept 6 bases outside the gene matches. CDR3 nucleotides: TGTGCCAGTAACTCGGGACAGGGGGCCTACGAGCAGTACTTC. Translation gives CASNSGQGAYEQYF.

The chain recombines TRBV9 with TRBJ2-3; tentative D call: TRBD2 (6 bases). The V gene lost 3 bases and the J gene lost 1 base, with 9 bases spanning the gap. The CDR3 is 14 residues long. The V gene's germline CDR1 is SGDLS and CDR2 YYNGEE. The CDR3 region has the DNA TGTGCCAGCAGCGGGGACTGGCGCACAGATACGCAGTATTTT. Its translation: CASSGDWRTDTQYF.

This clone was observed once. V usage is TRBV7-2 and J usage is TRBJ1-2, with a weak D call TRBD1 (5 bases). Trimming took off 5 bases at V and 5 bases at J, with 15 bases between the two ends. CDR1 is SGHTA and CDR2 is FQGNSA in the germline V gene. The CDR3 totals 14 residues. The CDR3, as DNA: TGTGCCAGCAGCCATCCCGACAGACCGTATGGCTACACCTTC. Its protein product is CASSHPDRPYGYTF.

The chain recombines TRBV7-8 with TRBJ2-2, with 7 bases fitting TRBD1. With V trimmed by 5 bases and J by 2 bases, 5 bases remained unmatched. Germline V gene sequence: CDR1 SGHVS, CDR2 FQNEAQ. The CDR3 length is 15 residues. For the CDR3, the DNA is TGTGCCAGCAGCCGGGACAGCCGCAACACCGGGGAGCTGTTTTTT. Protein product: CASSRDSRNTGELFF.

The chain is built from TRBV5-6 and TRBJ2-2, with 13 nucleotides matching TRBD2. Germline V lookup: CDR1 SGHDT, CDR2 YYEEEE. This CDR3 region has 17 residues. Trimming removed 4 bases from V and 3 bases from J; junction bases left unmatched: 6. This CDR3 is CASSPEGLAGYTGELFF. CDR3 coding DNA: TGTGCCAGCAGCCCGGAGGGACTAGCGGGGTACACCGGGGAGCTGTTTTTT.

The V call is TRBV11-3, the J call TRBJ1-5; D might be TRBD1 (5 bases). The CDR3 sequence is 15 residues long. Germline CDR1 reads SGHNT; CDR2 reads YENEEA. V was cut by 2 bases and J by 2 bases, with 10 bases left in between. The CDR3 spells CASSLQGEGNQPQHF. CDR3 sequence (DNA): TGTGCCAGCAGCTTACAGGGCGAAGGCAATCAGCCCCAGCATTTT.

This chain connects TRBV12-3 or TRBV12-4 to TRBJ1-3; D is ambiguous. V lost 5 bases, J lost 2 bases, and 7 bases lay in between. The CDR3 totals 13 residues. CDR3 DNA: TGTGCCAGCAGTCCCCAGGCTGGAAACACCATATATTTT. It codes for CASSPQAGNTIYF.

This sequence joins TRBV5-8 and TRBJ1-6; no firm D call. Trimming took 0 bases from V and 13 from J, leaving 5 bases between them. CDR1 is SGHTS, CDR2 YDEGEE, per germline. CDR3 length equals 11 residues. The CDR3 sequence is CASSLAGPLHF. DNA of the CDR3: TGTGCCAGCAGCTTGGCGGGGCCCCTCCACTTT.

V gene TRBV29-1 combines with J gene TRBJ2-6; TRBD2 might be the D (6 bases). The germline V gene encodes CDR1 SQVTM and CDR2 ANQGSEA. There are 14 residues in the CDR3. Trimming cost V 3 bases and J 2 bases, with 8 bases left between them. In DNA form, the CDR3 reads TGCAGCGTTGACTCGGGGGCTGGGGCCAACGTCCTGACTTTC. Protein: CSVDSGAGANVLTF.